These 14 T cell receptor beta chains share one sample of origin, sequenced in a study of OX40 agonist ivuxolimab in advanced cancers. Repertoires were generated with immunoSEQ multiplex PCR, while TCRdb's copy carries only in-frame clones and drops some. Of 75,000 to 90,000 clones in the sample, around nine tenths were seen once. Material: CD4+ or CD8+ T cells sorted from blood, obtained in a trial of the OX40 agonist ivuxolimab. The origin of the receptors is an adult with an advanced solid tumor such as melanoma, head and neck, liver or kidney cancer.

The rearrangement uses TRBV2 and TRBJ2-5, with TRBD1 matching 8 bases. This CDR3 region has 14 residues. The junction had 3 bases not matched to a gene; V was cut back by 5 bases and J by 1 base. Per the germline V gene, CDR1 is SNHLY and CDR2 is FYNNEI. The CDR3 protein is CASSSDRAQETQYF. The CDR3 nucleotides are TGTGCCAGCAGTTCGGACAGGGCCCAAGAGACCCAGTACTTC.

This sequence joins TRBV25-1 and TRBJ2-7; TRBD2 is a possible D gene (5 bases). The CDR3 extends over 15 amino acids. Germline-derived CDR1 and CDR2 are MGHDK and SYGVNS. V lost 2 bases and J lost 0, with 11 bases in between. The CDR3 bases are TGTGCCAGCAGTGAAGGCGGGCCGGCCTCCTACGAGCAGTACTTC. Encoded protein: CASSEGGPASYEQYF.

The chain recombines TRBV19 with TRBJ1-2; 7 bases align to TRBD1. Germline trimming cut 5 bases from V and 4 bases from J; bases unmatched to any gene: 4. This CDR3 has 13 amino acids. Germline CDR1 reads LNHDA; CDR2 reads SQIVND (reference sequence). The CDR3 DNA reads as TGTGCCAGTAGTGAGGGACAGACCTATGGCTACACCTTC. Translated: CASSEGQTYGYTF.

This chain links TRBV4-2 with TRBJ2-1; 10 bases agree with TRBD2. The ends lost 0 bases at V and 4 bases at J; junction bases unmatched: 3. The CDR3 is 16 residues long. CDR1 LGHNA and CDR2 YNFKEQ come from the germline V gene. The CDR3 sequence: CASSQDGTSEYNEQFF. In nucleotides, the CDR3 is TGTGCCAGCAGCCAAGATGGGACTAGCGAATACAATGAGCAGTTCTTC.

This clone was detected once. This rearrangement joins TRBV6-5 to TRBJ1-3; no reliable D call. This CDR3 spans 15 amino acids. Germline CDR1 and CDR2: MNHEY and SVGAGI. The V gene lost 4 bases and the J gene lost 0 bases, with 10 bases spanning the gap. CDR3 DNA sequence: TGTGCCAGCAGTTCTCGAGGGCCCTCTGGAAACACCATATATTTT. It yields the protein CASSSRGPSGNTIYF.

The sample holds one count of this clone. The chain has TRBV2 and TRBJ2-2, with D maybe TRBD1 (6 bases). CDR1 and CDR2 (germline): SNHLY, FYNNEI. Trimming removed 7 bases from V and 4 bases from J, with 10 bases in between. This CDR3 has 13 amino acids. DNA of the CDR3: TGTGCCAGCACAGGGGACGGCACCGGGGAGCTGTTTTTT. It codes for CASTGDGTGELFF.

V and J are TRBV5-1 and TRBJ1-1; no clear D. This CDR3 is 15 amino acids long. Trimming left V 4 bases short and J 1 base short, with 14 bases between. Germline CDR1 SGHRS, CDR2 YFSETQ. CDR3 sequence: CASSRAMGKNTEAFF. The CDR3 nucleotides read TGCGCCAGCAGCCGGGCCATGGGGAAGAACACTGAAGCTTTCTTT.

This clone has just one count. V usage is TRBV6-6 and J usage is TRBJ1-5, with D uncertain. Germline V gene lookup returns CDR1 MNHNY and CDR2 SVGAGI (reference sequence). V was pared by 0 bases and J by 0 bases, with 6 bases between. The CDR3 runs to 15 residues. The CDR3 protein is CASSYSAYSNQPQHF. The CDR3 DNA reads TGTGCCAGCAGTTACTCGGCGTATAGCAATCAGCCCCAGCATTTT.

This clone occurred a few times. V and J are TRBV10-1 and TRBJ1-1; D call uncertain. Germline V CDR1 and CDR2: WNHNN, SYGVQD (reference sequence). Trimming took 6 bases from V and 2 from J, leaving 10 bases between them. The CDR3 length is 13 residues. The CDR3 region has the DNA TGCGCCAGCAGATTGGACGGAAACACTGAAGCTTTCTTT. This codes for CASRLDGNTEAFF.

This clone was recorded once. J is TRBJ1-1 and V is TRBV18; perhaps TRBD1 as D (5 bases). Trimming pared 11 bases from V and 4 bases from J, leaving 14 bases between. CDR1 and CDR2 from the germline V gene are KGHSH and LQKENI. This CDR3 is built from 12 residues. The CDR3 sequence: CASGGEGTEAFF. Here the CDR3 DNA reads TGTGCCTCCGGGGGGGAAGGCACTGAAGCTTTCTTT.

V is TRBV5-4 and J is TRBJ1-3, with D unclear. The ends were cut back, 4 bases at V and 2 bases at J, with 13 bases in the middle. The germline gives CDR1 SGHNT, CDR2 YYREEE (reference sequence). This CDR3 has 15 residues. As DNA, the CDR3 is TGTGCCAGCAGCGGGCCTCAGATTACTGGAAACACCATATATTTT. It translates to CASSGPQITGNTIYF. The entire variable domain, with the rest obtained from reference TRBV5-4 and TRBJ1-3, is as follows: ETGVTQSPTHLIKTRGQQVTLRCSSQSGHNTVSWYQQALGQGPQFIFQYYREEENGRGNFPPRFSGLQFPNYSSELNVNALELDDSALYLCASSGPQITGNTIYFGEGSWLTVV.

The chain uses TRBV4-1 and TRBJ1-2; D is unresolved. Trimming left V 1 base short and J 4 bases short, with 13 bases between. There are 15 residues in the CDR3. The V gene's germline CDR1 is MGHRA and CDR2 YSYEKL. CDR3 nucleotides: TGCGCCAGCAGCCAAGGTATTACCTCAGGCTATGGCTACACCTTC. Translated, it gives CASSQGITSGYGYTF.

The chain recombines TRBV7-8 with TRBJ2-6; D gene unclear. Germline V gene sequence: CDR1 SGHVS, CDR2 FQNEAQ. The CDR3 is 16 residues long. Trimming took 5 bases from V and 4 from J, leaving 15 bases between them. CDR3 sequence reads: CASSQHVGSGANVLTF. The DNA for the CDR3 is TGTGCCAGCAGCCAACATGTGGGATCCGGGGCCAACGTCCTGACTTTC. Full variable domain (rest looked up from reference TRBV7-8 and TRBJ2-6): GAGVSQSPRYKVAKRGQDVALRCDPISGHVSLFWYQQALGQGPEFLTYFQNEAQLDKSGLPSDRFFAERPEGSVSTLKIQRTQQEDSAVYLCASSQHVGSGANVLTFGAGSRLTVL.

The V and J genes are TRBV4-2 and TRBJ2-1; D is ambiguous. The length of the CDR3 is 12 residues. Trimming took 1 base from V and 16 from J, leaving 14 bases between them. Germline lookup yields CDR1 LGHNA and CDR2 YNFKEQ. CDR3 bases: TGTGCCAGCAGCCAAGGGGTAGGTCCGAAATTCTTC. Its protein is CASSQGVGPKFF.